What follows are 30 T cell receptor beta chains derived from one specimen sequenced in a study of blood T cell repertoires in COVID-19. Produced via immunoSEQ multiplex PCR; TCRdb's table is partial and in-frame only. The sample lists about 440,000 clones, approximately 88% occurring once. The source material was peripheral blood. The receptor set was obtained from a woman aged 45-60 years with COVID-19, enrolled during active disease.

The V gene is TRBV30, the J gene TRBJ2-7; TRBD1 matches 10 bases. V was clipped by 2 bases and J by 3 bases; unmatched bases: 1. Germline values: CDR1 GTSNPN, CDR2 SVGIG (reference sequence). This CDR3 is built from 13 residues. The CDR3 nucleotides are TGTGCCTGGAGTAGGACAGGGGGCTACGAGCAGTACTTC. Protein: CAWSRTGGYEQYF.

The chain uses TRBV14 and TRBJ1-1; D might be TRBD1 (5 bases). V lost 1 base, J lost 2 bases, and 20 bases lay in between. CDR1 is SGHDN, CDR2 FVKESK, per germline. The CDR3 consists of 18 residues. The CDR3 bases are TGTGCCAGCAGCCAAGCTCCTTCATTGACAGCTCTCAACACTGAAGCTTTCTTT. This gives the protein CASSQAPSLTALNTEAFF.

The V gene is TRBV3-1 (or the pseudogene TRBV3-2), the J gene TRBJ1-1; 11 positions agree with TRBD1. There are 14 residues in the CDR3. Germline CDR1 reads LGHDT; CDR2 reads YNNKEL (reference sequence). Trimming took 4 bases from V and 5 from J; bases not matched to a gene: 3. This CDR3 reads CASSPGQGDTEAFF. Here the CDR3 DNA reads TGTGCCAGCAGCCCGGGACAGGGGGATACTGAAGCTTTCTTT.

V usage is TRBV2 and J usage is TRBJ1-6, with unresolved D. V was trimmed by 9 bases and J by 3 bases, leaving 15 bases between them. The CDR3 length is 15 residues. Looked up from germline, CDR1 is SNHLY and CDR2 is FYNNEI. The CDR3 bases are TGTGCCAGTGGCGAGGGTCCCTTCTATAATTCACCCCTCCACTTT. Protein: CASGEGPFYNSPLHF.

This rearrangement joins TRBV1 to TRBJ1-1; the table's D call of TRBD1 was not tested on the DNA. TRBV1 is a pseudogene locus. CDR3 size: 15 residues. DNA for the CDR3: TGCACCAGCAGCCAAGACAGGACAGCGAACACTGAAGCTTTCTTT. This translates into CTSSQDRTANTEAFF.

This chain uses TRBV19 with TRBJ1-3; 7 bases fit TRBD1. The ends lost 3 bases at V and 0 bases at J; junction bases unmatched: 8. The CDR3 contains 17 residues. Germline V gene lookup returns CDR1 LNHDA and CDR2 SQIVND (reference sequence). In DNA form, the CDR3 reads TGTGCCAGTAGTATCAAAGACAGGGTCTGCTCTGGAAACACCATATATTTT. Translation gives CASSIKDRVCSGNTIYF.

The rearrangement joins TRBV28 to TRBJ1-2; D not certain. This CDR3 contains 13 residues. V was clipped by 4 bases and J by 5 bases, with 11 bases between them. The germline CDR1 and CDR2 sequences are MDHEN and SYDVKM. The CDR3 DNA reads as TGTGCCAGCAGTTCGGGGTCCGAATATGGCTACACCTTC. Protein sequence: CASSSGSEYGYTF.

V usage is TRBV19 and J usage is TRBJ2-6, with D hard to call. V gave up 5 bases and J gave up 4 bases, with 6 bases separating them. The germline V gene encodes CDR1 LNHDA and CDR2 SQIVND (reference sequence). There are 13 residues in the CDR3. The CDR3 is CASSLEGANVLTF. As DNA, the CDR3 is TGTGCCAGTAGTCTTGAGGGGGCCAACGTCCTGACTTTC. The full variable domain, in which reference TRBV19 and TRBJ2-6 provide the parts outside the CDR3, is DGGITQSPKYLFRKEGQNVTLSCEQNLNHDAMYWYRQDPGQGLRLIYYSQIVNDFQKGDIAEGYSVSREKKESFPLTVTSAQKNPTAFYLCASSLEGANVLTFGAGSRLTVL.

The chain links TRBV7-2 to TRBJ2-1; D remains ambiguous. Germline assignment: CDR1 SGHTA and CDR2 FQGNSA. With 2 bases removed from V and 1 base from J, the gap between germline ends came to 9 bases. This CDR3 region has 15 residues. CDR3 sequence (DNA): TGTGCCAGCAGCTTAAATGAGGAGTCCTACAATGAGCAGTTCTTC. Amino acids: CASSLNEESYNEQFF.

The chain uses TRBV11-3 and TRBJ2-1, with D possibly matching TRBD2 (6 bases). Trimming took off 5 bases at V and 12 bases at J, with 20 bases between the two ends. CDR1 and CDR2 from the germline V gene are SGHNT and YENEEA. The CDR3 contains 14 residues. The CDR3 sequence is CASSPGTADLSQFF. The DNA for the CDR3 is TGTGCCAGCAGCCCAGGGACTGCAGACCTGTCGCAGTTCTTC.

The V and J genes are TRBV19 and TRBJ2-3; 7 bases fit TRBD1. The V gene's germline CDR1 is LNHDA and CDR2 SQIVND (reference sequence). Trimming cost V 4 bases and J 3 bases; bases outside gene matches: 4. The CDR3 has 14 residues. CDR3 nucleotide sequence: TGTGCCAGTAGTAGGGACAGTACGACAGATACGCAGTATTTT. This sequence encodes CASSRDSTTDTQYF.

The chain recombines TRBV5-4 with TRBJ1-1; D not resolved. This CDR3 is 14 amino acids long. CDR1 is SGHNT and CDR2 is YYREEE in the germline V gene (reference sequence). Trimming removed 4 bases at V and 0 bases at J, with 10 bases between. DNA for the CDR3: TGTGCCAGCAGCCCGGGAGGCTTGAACACTGAAGCTTTCTTT. Residues: CASSPGGLNTEAFF.

The chain links TRBV13 to TRBJ2-3, with D tentatively TRBD2 (6 bases). The CDR3 length is 18 residues. The germline CDR1 and CDR2 sequences are PRHDT and FYEKMQ (reference sequence). V was trimmed by 2 bases and J by 0 bases, leaving 18 bases between them. The CDR3 DNA reads as TGTGCCAGCAGCTTATTTTCATGGGGGGATCCCAGCACAGATACGCAGTATTTT. This sequence encodes CASSLFSWGDPSTDTQYF.

This chain joins TRBV19 and TRBJ1-4; 7 bases match TRBD1. The CDR3 covers 15 residues. CDR1 and CDR2 (germline): LNHDA, SQIVND (reference sequence). Trimming took 4 bases from V and 3 from J; bases not matched to a gene: 5. The CDR3 DNA follows: TGTGCCAGTAGTACCTGGACAGGAGCTAATGAAAAACTGTTTTTT. Amino acids: CASSTWTGANEKLFF. The full variable domain, rest sourced from reference TRBV19 and TRBJ1-4, is DGGITQSPKYLFRKEGQNVTLSCEQNLNHDAMYWYRQDPGQGLRLIYYSQIVNDFQKGDIAEGYSVSREKKESFPLTVTSAQKNPTAFYLCASSTWTGANEKLFFGSGTQLSVL.

The gene calls are TRBV7-7 and TRBJ2-1; 7 bases are shared with TRBD2. J lost 10 bases, V lost 2 bases, and 8 bases had no gene match. Germline loops: CDR1 SSHAT, CDR2 FNYEAQ (reference sequence). CDR3 length equals 14 residues. CDR3 sequence (DNA): TGTGCCAGCAGCTTAAAACTAGCGATGGGGGAGCAGTTCTTC. It specifies CASSLKLAMGEQFF.

V usage is TRBV18 and J usage is TRBJ2-3; TRBD2 matches at 8 bases. After removal of 5 bases from V and 3 bases from J, the junction contained 10 bases not matched to a gene. Germline V CDR1 and CDR2: KGHSH, LQKENI. This CDR3 spans 16 amino acids. The CDR3 DNA reads as TGTGCCAGCTCATCTTACCGGGGGGGCTGGACAGATACGCAGTATTTT. Its translation: CASSSYRGGWTDTQYF.

This clone showed up just once. DNA for the CDR3: TGTGCCAGCTCAATCGGACAGTGGGACAATCAGCCCCAGCATTTT. Amino acids: CASSIGQWDNQPQHF. The gene calls are TRBV7-9 and TRBJ1-5; D perhaps matches TRBD1 (6 bases). Trimming removed 8 bases from V and 3 bases from J, with 17 bases in between. CDR3 size: 15 residues. Germline CDR1 SEHNR, CDR2 FQNEAQ (reference sequence).

The V call is TRBV29-1, the J call TRBJ1-5; 7 bases align to TRBD1. This CDR3 is built from 12 residues. J gave up 8 bases and V 6 bases, and 7 bases lay outside the gene matches. Germline CDR1 is SQVTM and CDR2 is ANQGSEA. The DNA for the CDR3 is TGCAGCGTCCTTTCAGGGGGAGAGCCCCAGCATTTT. Translation gives CSVLSGGEPQHF.

The chain uses TRBV7-3 and TRBJ1-2; D unclear. Trimming shortened V by 4 bases and J by 7 bases, and 13 bases separated the two germline ends. The CDR3 runs 13 residues. Per germline, CDR1 SGHTA and CDR2 FQGTGA. The CDR3 coding sequence is TGTGCCAGCAGCTCCGATCCCGGACTTGGCTACACCTTC. Residues: CASSSDPGLGYTF.

This clone appeared many times. V gene TRBV7-2 combines with J gene TRBJ1-2; D ambiguous. CDR3 length: 14 residues. V was cut by 0 bases and J by 4 bases, with 9 bases left in between. CDR1 SGHTA and CDR2 FQGNSA come from the germline V gene. The CDR3 region has the DNA TGTGCCAGCAGCTTAGCCCCAGGCTCCTATGGCTACACCTTC. It translates to CASSLAPGSYGYTF.

The chain is built from TRBV9 and TRBJ2-3; weak D call: TRBD1 (6 bases). The V gene's germline CDR1 is SGDLS and CDR2 YYNGEE. This CDR3 contains 14 residues. Trimming removed 4 bases from V and 4 bases from J, with 13 bases in between. The CDR3: CASSPGQIPDTQYF. The CDR3 DNA reads TGTGCCAGCAGCCCTGGACAGATCCCAGATACGCAGTATTTT.

The chain's CDR3 is CASRTLARETQYF. In DNA, the CDR3 is TGTGCCAGCAGAACACTAGCGCGGGAGACCCAGTACTTC. This chain links TRBV27 with TRBJ2-5; 7 nucleotides agree with TRBD2. The CDR3 runs to 13 residues. The germline gives CDR1 MNHEY, CDR2 SMNVEV (reference sequence). J gave up 5 bases and V 6 bases, and 6 bases lay outside the gene matches.

V is TRBV10-2 and J is TRBJ1-5; TRBD1 is a possible D gene (6 bases). The V gene's germline CDR1 is WSHSY and CDR2 SAAADI. V was cut by 0 bases and J by 11 bases, with 17 bases left in between. This CDR3 comprises 15 residues. The chain's CDR3 is CASSESIEGVGTQHF. Written as DNA, the CDR3 is TGCGCCAGCAGTGAGTCGATAGAGGGGGTCGGGACCCAGCATTTT.

On this clone itself: In the same sample, other DNA sequences code for this CDR3. V is TRBV12-3 or TRBV12-4 and J is TRBJ1-4; 8 nucleotides match TRBD1. The V and J ends lost 6 bases and 6 bases, in that order; junction bases with no gene match: 3. The CDR3 runs to 13 residues. The CDR3 coding sequence is TGTGCCAGCAGCCTGGACAGGGATGAAAAACTGTTTTTT. It codes for CASSLDRDEKLFF.

This rearrangement joins TRBV11-2 to TRBJ2-5, with a tentative D call TRBD2 (5 bases). V was shortened by 5 bases and J by 0 bases, with 16 bases between the two germline ends. This CDR3 spans 16 amino acids. CDR1 is SGHAT and CDR2 is FQNNGV in the germline V gene. The CDR3 loop is CASSTPAEPYQETQYF. The DNA of the CDR3 is TGTGCCAGCAGCACACCAGCGGAGCCTTACCAAGAGACCCAGTACTTC.

V is TRBV7-2 and J is TRBJ1-2; D is unclear. The V end was cut by 5 bases, the J end by 7 bases, with 11 bases between. CDR3 size: 12 residues. Germline V gene data show CDR1 as SGHTA and CDR2 as FQGNSA. Here the CDR3 DNA reads TGTGCCAGCAGCCCCCCGCTTAGTGGCTACACCTTC. Protein: CASSPPLSGYTF.

This clone was recorded once. This chain connects TRBV3-1 (or the pseudogene TRBV3-2) to TRBJ2-7; D unclear. CDR1 and CDR2 from the germline V gene are LGHDT and YNNKEL (reference sequence). Trimming took 4 bases from V and 1 from J, leaving 5 bases between them. The CDR3 consists of 12 residues. The chain's CDR3 is CASSLLSYEQYF. The CDR3 nucleotides read TGTGCCAGCAGCCTGTTATCCTACGAGCAGTACTTC.

The J gene is TRBJ2-7, the V gene TRBV29-1; 7 bases align to TRBD1. J gave up 5 bases and V 6 bases, and 10 bases lay outside the gene matches. The V gene's germline CDR1 is SQVTM and CDR2 ANQGSEA. This CDR3 has 13 amino acids. Here the CDR3 reads CSVGTVLMDEQYF. The CDR3 DNA reads TGCAGCGTGGGGACAGTTTTAATGGACGAGCAGTACTTC.

The chain uses TRBV30 and TRBJ1-1; D perhaps matches TRBD1 (5 bases). Germline V lookup: CDR1 GTSNPN, CDR2 SVGIG (reference sequence). V was cut by 4 bases and J by 5 bases, with 17 bases left in between. The CDR3 covers 14 residues. The CDR3 bases are TGTGCCTGGAAGGTCCAGGGAGGGTGGACTGAAGCTTTCTTT. This translates into CAWKVQGGWTEAFF.

The J gene is TRBJ1-2, the V gene TRBV6-5, with D perhaps TRBD1 (5 bases). The CDR3 has 13 residues. The germline V gene has CDR1 MNHEY and CDR2 SVGAGI. With 7 bases removed from V and 7 bases from J, the gap between germline ends came to 16 bases. In DNA, the CDR3 is TGTGCCAGCACCCCGGGGAGGGGAACTGGCTACACCTTC. Protein: CASTPGRGTGYTF.